Listed below are T cell receptor beta chains from one sample, sequenced in a study of cytomegalovirus exposure and HLA in healthy donors. TCRdb's copy holds only in-frame clones and misses some; the assay was immunoSEQ multiplex PCR. The table shows about 100,000 clones, with around two thirds occurring only once. The sample taken for sequencing was PBMCs. The origin of the receptors is a man aged 25 to 40 in good health and CMV-seropositive. Each CDR3 is given with its conserved first and last residue. The D gene is left open where the match is weak. The size of a clone is reported for some rows only, either as once, few or many, or as a class for expanded clones.

V gene: TRBV10-3
J gene: TRBJ2-7
D gene: NA
clone size: NA
CDR3 protein: CAISHRQDDPYEQYF
CDR3 DNA: TGTGCCATCAGTCATCGACAGGACGATCCCTACGAGCAGTACTTC

V gene: TRBV5-1
J gene: TRBJ2-2
D gene: TRBD2
clone size: NA
CDR3 protein: CASSLLAGVAGELFF
CDR3 DNA: TGCGCCAGCAGCTTACTAGCGGGGGTAGCCGGGGAGCTGTTTTTT

V gene: TRBV6-6
J gene: TRBJ2-3
D gene: NA
clone size: NA
CDR3 protein: CASSYWGGRSTDTQYF
CDR3 DNA: TGTGCCAGCAGTTACTGGGGAGGCAGAAGCACAGATACGCAGTATTTT

V gene: TRBV6-5
J gene: TRBJ1-5
D gene: TRBD1
clone size: NA
CDR3 protein: CASARDRYQPQHF
CDR3 DNA: TGTGCCAGCGCCCGGGACAGATATCAGCCCCAGCATTTT

V gene: TRBV10-3
J gene: TRBJ2-7
D gene: NA
clone size: NA
CDR3 protein: CASSQGPMYEQYF
CDR3 DNA: TGTGCCAGCAGCCAGGGTCCAATGTACGAGCAGTACTTC

V gene: TRBV5-1
J gene: TRBJ1-3
D gene: TRBD1
clone size: NA
CDR3 protein: CASSAGQHSGNTIYF
CDR3 DNA: TGCGCCAGCAGCGCGGGACAGCACTCTGGAAACACCATATATTTT

V gene: TRBV7-9
J gene: TRBJ1-2
D gene: NA
clone size: NA
CDR3 protein: CASSPERGEGYGYTF
CDR3 DNA: TGTGCCAGCAGCCCGGAGCGGGGCGAGGGCTATGGCTACACCTTC

V gene: TRBV6-6
J gene: TRBJ1-6
D gene: TRBD1
clone size: once
CDR3 protein: CASSYFGQGVDSPLHF
CDR3 DNA: TGTGCCAGCAGTTACTTCGGACAGGGAGTAGATTCACCCCTCCACTTT

V gene: TRBV6-5
J gene: TRBJ1-6
D gene: TRBD1
clone size: NA
CDR3 protein: CASRQGAGLPLHF
CDR3 DNA: TGTGCCAGCAGGCAGGGGGCCGGCTTACCCCTCCACTTT

V gene: TRBV5-1
J gene: TRBJ1-6
D gene: TRBD1
clone size: NA
CDR3 protein: CASSRTGDYNSPLHF
CDR3 DNA: TGCGCCAGCAGTCGGACAGGAGACTATAATTCACCCCTCCACTTT

V gene: TRBV4-1
J gene: TRBJ1-5
D gene: NA
clone size: NA
CDR3 protein: CASSQGGSFGNQPQHF
CDR3 DNA: TGCGCCAGCAGCCAAGGGGGCTCTTTCGGCAATCAGCCCCAGCATTTT

V gene: TRBV6-4
J gene: TRBJ2-3
D gene: NA
clone size: NA
CDR3 protein: CASSDSSGYTDTQYF
CDR3 DNA: TGTGCCAGCAGTGACTCTAGCGGCTATACAGATACGCAGTATTTT

V gene: TRBV5-6
J gene: TRBJ2-4
D gene: NA
clone size: NA
CDR3 protein: CASTTWGVSKNIQYF
CDR3 DNA: TGTGCCAGCACCACCTGGGGGGTATCCAAAAACATTCAGTACTTC

V gene: TRBV5-1
J gene: TRBJ2-5
D gene: TRBD2
clone size: few
CDR3 protein: CASSLEGTSGLQYF
CDR3 DNA: TGCGCCAGCAGCTTGGAGGGGACTAGCGGGCTCCAGTACTTC

V gene: TRBV4-1
J gene: TRBJ2-1
D gene: TRBD2
clone size: NA
CDR3 protein: CASSQSGDLFNEQFF
CDR3 DNA: TGCGCCAGCAGCCAAAGCGGGGACCTCTTCAATGAGCAGTTCTTC

V gene: TRBV27
J gene: TRBJ1-5
D gene: TRBD1
clone size: NA
CDR3 protein: CASSLIGGHQPQHF
CDR3 DNA: TGTGCCAGCAGTTTGATAGGGGGCCACCAGCCCCAGCATTTT

V gene: TRBV6-1
J gene: TRBJ2-3
D gene: TRBD1
clone size: NA
CDR3 protein: CAISEPPGQGSDTQYF
CDR3 DNA: TGTGCCATCAGTGAGCCCCCGGGACAGGGATCAGATACGCAGTATTTT

V gene: TRBV9
J gene: TRBJ2-3
D gene: NA
clone size: NA
CDR3 protein: CASSPGSTDTQYF
CDR3 DNA: TGTGCCAGCAGCCCCGGTAGCACAGATACGCAGTATTTT

V gene: TRBV5-1
J gene: TRBJ2-1
D gene: TRBD1
clone size: once
CDR3 protein: CASSLTGGAWDEQFF
CDR3 DNA: TGCGCCAGCAGCCTGACAGGGGGCGCCTGGGATGAGCAGTTCTTC

V gene: TRBV18
J gene: TRBJ1-1
D gene: TRBD1
clone size: NA
CDR3 protein: CASSPSTGEDTEAFF
CDR3 DNA: TGTGCCAGCTCACCGTCTACAGGGGAGGACACTGAAGCTTTCTTT

V gene: TRBV19
J gene: TRBJ1-5
D gene: NA
clone size: NA
CDR3 protein: CASSIMGGNQPQHF
CDR3 DNA: TGTGCCAGTAGTATCATGGGAGGCAATCAGCCCCAGCATTTT

V gene: TRBV7-9
J gene: TRBJ2-3
D gene: NA
clone size: NA
CDR3 protein: CASSLPRGGIEATQYF
CDR3 DNA: TGTGCCAGCAGCCTCCCAAGGGGGGGCATTGAAGCTACGCAGTATTTT

V gene: TRBV19
J gene: TRBJ1-1
D gene: NA
clone size: NA
CDR3 protein: CASSGGPEAFF
CDR3 DNA: TGTGCCAGTAGCGGGGGGCCTGAAGCTTTCTTT

V gene: TRBV6-5
J gene: TRBJ2-5
D gene: NA
clone size: NA
CDR3 protein: CASSYQGSPGETQYF
CDR3 DNA: TGTGCCAGCAGTTACCAAGGATCCCCAGGGGAGACCCAGTACTTC

V gene: TRBV6-6
J gene: TRBJ2-7
D gene: TRBD1
clone size: NA
CDR3 protein: CASSNNRGSYEQYF
CDR3 DNA: TGTGCCAGCAGCAATAACAGGGGGTCCTACGAGCAGTACTTC

V gene: TRBV5-1
J gene: TRBJ2-2
D gene: TRBD1
clone size: NA
CDR3 protein: CASSSGQGATGELFF
CDR3 DNA: TGCGCCAGCAGCTCGGGACAGGGGGCCACCGGGGAGCTGTTTTTT

V gene: TRBV5-1
J gene: TRBJ2-3
D gene: TRBD2
clone size: few
CDR3 protein: CASSSGTSGYTDTQYF
CDR3 DNA: TGCGCCAGCAGTTCCGGGACTAGCGGGTACACAGATACGCAGTATTTT

V gene: TRBV9
J gene: TRBJ1-1
D gene: NA
clone size: NA
CDR3 protein: CASSVGIGAGATEAFF
CDR3 DNA: TGTGCCAGCAGCGTCGGAATAGGGGCAGGGGCCACTGAAGCTTTCTTT

V gene: TRBV27
J gene: TRBJ2-7
D gene: NA
clone size: NA
CDR3 protein: CASSLEGRGPYEQYF
CDR3 DNA: TGTGCCAGCAGTTTAGAGGGCAGAGGCCCCTACGAGCAGTACTTC

V gene: TRBV28
J gene: TRBJ1-4
D gene: NA
clone size: NA
CDR3 protein: CASSSPSANEKLFF
CDR3 DNA: TGTGCCAGCAGCTCTCCCAGCGCGAATGAAAAACTGTTTTTT

V gene: TRBV6-6
J gene: TRBJ2-2
D gene: TRBD1
clone size: NA
CDR3 protein: CASSYPPGTGTGELFF
CDR3 DNA: TGTGCCAGCAGTTACCCGCCCGGGACAGGGACCGGGGAGCTGTTTTTT

V gene: TRBV12-5
J gene: TRBJ2-4
D gene: NA
clone size: few
CDR3 protein: CASGLKQGVMDSQYF
CDR3 DNA: TGTGCTAGTGGTTTGAAGCAGGGCGTCATGGACAGTCAGTACTTC

V gene: TRBV6-4
J gene: TRBJ1-2
D gene: TRBD1
clone size: few
CDR3 protein: CASSDSATGVYGYTF
CDR3 DNA: TGTGCCAGCAGTGACTCTGCGACAGGGGTCTATGGCTACACCTTC

V gene: TRBV19
J gene: TRBJ2-2
D gene: NA
clone size: NA
CDR3 protein: CASSETGRYTGELFF
CDR3 DNA: TGTGCCAGTAGCGAGACAGGTCGATACACCGGGGAGCTGTTTTTT

V gene: TRBV5-1
J gene: TRBJ2-7
D gene: NA
clone size: NA
CDR3 protein: CASSQTGLRSYEQYF
CDR3 DNA: TGCGCCAGCAGCCAAACGGGACTGCGGTCCTACGAGCAGTACTTC

V gene: TRBV2
J gene: TRBJ1-1
D gene: NA
clone size: NA
CDR3 protein: CASKSGLANTEAFF
CDR3 DNA: TGTGCCAGCAAGTCTGGGCTAGCGAACACTGAAGCTTTCTTT

V gene: TRBV7-9
J gene: TRBJ2-1
D gene: TRBD2
clone size: few
CDR3 protein: CASSKGLDYNEQFF
CDR3 DNA: TGTGCCAGCAGCAAGGGACTAGACTACAATGAGCAGTTCTTC

V gene: TRBV7-6
J gene: TRBJ1-1
D gene: NA
clone size: many
CDR3 protein: CASREDGVNTEAFF
CDR3 DNA: TGTGCCAGCAGGGAGGACGGAGTGAACACTGAAGCTTTCTTT

V gene: TRBV19
J gene: TRBJ2-3
D gene: TRBD1
clone size: once
CDR3 protein: CASSPGQPTDTQYF
CDR3 DNA: TGTGCCAGTAGTCCGGGACAGCCCACAGATACGCAGTATTTT

V gene: TRBV6-5
J gene: TRBJ2-7
D gene: TRBD1
clone size: once
CDR3 protein: CASSDRDRGGEQYF
CDR3 DNA: TGTGCCAGCAGTGACCGGGACAGGGGAGGGGAGCAGTACTTC

V gene: TRBV9
J gene: TRBJ2-7
D gene: TRBD2
clone size: NA
CDR3 protein: CASSVGPGGTAYEQYF
CDR3 DNA: TGTGCCAGCAGCGTAGGGCCGGGAGGGACCGCCTACGAGCAGTACTTC

V gene: TRBV6-5
J gene: TRBJ1-2
D gene: TRBD1
clone size: NA
CDR3 protein: CASSYAGGGNYGYTF
CDR3 DNA: TGTGCCAGCAGTTATGCAGGGGGCGGTAACTATGGCTACACCTTC

V gene: TRBV5-1
J gene: TRBJ2-5
D gene: NA
clone size: once
CDR3 protein: CASSLEQQETQYF
CDR3 DNA: TGCGCCAGCAGCTTGGAACAGCAAGAGACCCAGTACTTC

V gene: TRBV10-3
J gene: TRBJ2-1
D gene: TRBD2
clone size: NA
CDR3 protein: CAIMTSGGASNEQFF
CDR3 DNA: TGTGCCATCATGACTAGCGGGGGGGCGTCTAATGAGCAGTTCTTC

V gene: TRBV7-3
J gene: TRBJ2-5
D gene: TRBD2
clone size: NA
CDR3 protein: CASSRSGGAETQYF
CDR3 DNA: TGTGCCAGCAGCCGTAGCGGGGGGGCAGAGACCCAGTACTTC

V gene: TRBV6-5
J gene: TRBJ1-6
D gene: NA
clone size: NA
CDR3 protein: CASSPTNDYNSPLHF
CDR3 DNA: TGTGCCAGCAGTCCCACTAACGATTATAATTCACCCCTCCACTTT

V gene: TRBV5-1
J gene: TRBJ1-2
D gene: TRBD1
clone size: NA
CDR3 protein: CASSLGTGGDTSYTF
CDR3 DNA: TGCGCCAGCAGCTTGGGGACAGGGGGGGATACGAGCTACACCTTC

V gene: TRBV6-5
J gene: TRBJ1-3
D gene: TRBD1
clone size: NA
CDR3 protein: CASRLDRGTDTIYF
CDR3 DNA: TGTGCCAGCAGATTGGACAGGGGAACGGACACCATATATTTT

V gene: TRBV6-1
J gene: TRBJ1-1
D gene: NA
clone size: NA
CDR3 protein: CASRYPGTEAFF
CDR3 DNA: TGTGCCAGCAGGTACCCGGGCACTGAAGCTTTCTTT

V gene: TRBV10-2
J gene: TRBJ1-2
D gene: TRBD1
clone size: NA
CDR3 protein: CASTMGQGSGYTF
CDR3 DNA: TGCGCCAGCACTATGGGACAGGGAAGTGGCTACACCTTC

V gene: TRBV7-2
J gene: TRBJ2-2
D gene: TRBD2
clone size: few
CDR3 protein: CASSSLGTRNTGELFF
CDR3 DNA: TGTGCCAGCAGCTCCCTCGGGACTAGGAACACCGGGGAGCTGTTTTTT

V gene: TRBV28
J gene: TRBJ1-1
D gene: NA
clone size: NA
CDR3 protein: CASNGHSNTEAFF
CDR3 DNA: TGTGCCAGCAACGGACACTCGAACACTGAAGCTTTCTTT

V gene: TRBV19
J gene: TRBJ1-6
D gene: TRBD1
clone size: NA
CDR3 protein: CASSIDWPGQGNNSPLHF
CDR3 DNA: TGTGCCAGTAGTATAGATTGGCCGGGACAGGGAAATAATTCACCCCTCCACTTT

V gene: TRBV4-1
J gene: TRBJ2-5
D gene: NA
clone size: NA
CDR3 protein: CASSQSQETQYF
CDR3 DNA: TGCGCCAGCAGCCAATCTCAAGAGACCCAGTACTTC